Below are 5 T cell receptor beta chains sequenced from a single sample in a study of breast tumors, draining lymph nodes, adjacent tissues. TCRdb re-called the multiplex PCR reads through MiXCR, storing one row per CDR3 protein. The sample includes about 200,000 distinct CDR3 sequences, approximately 33% of them seen just once. Samples came from axillary lymph nodes draining the breast cancer. Source material: axillary lymph node tissue. The source is a female donor with breast cancer. Some clones in this sample may be carry-over from other donors' samples.

This clonotype was seen repeatedly, ten times or more. The V and J genes are TRBV20-1 and TRBJ1-3; the match to TRBD1 covers 10 bases. The CDR3 extends over 15 amino acids. Looked up from germline, CDR1 is DFQATT and CDR2 is SNEGSKA (reference sequence). V dropped 6 bases and J dropped 0; count of bases not matched to a gene: 5. CDR3 sequence: CSARQGATSGNTIYF. The CDR3 DNA reads TGCAGTGCCCGACAGGGGGCTACCTCTGGAAACACCATATATTTT.

The V call is TRBV7-9, the J call TRBJ1-6, with D tentatively TRBD1 (5 bases). Trimming cost V 8 bases and J 4 bases, with 9 bases left between them. This CDR3 contains 13 residues. CDR1 is SEHNR, CDR2 FQNEAQ, per germline (reference sequence). CDR3 protein: CASRDLYNSPLHF. CDR3 coding DNA: TGTGCCAGCCGGGACTTATATAATTCACCCCTCCACTTT.

This clonotype was recorded at least ten times. The J gene is TRBJ2-7, the V gene TRBV20-1, with 7 bases matching TRBD2. V was pared by 0 bases and J by 5 bases, with 10 bases of the junction left unmatched. From germline, CDR1 is DFQATT and CDR2 SNEGSKA (reference sequence). This CDR3 has 15 residues. The CDR3 DNA is TGCAGTGCTAGAGATCGGGGCGGGAGCAGCGACGAGCAGTACTTC. Residues: CSARDRGGSSDEQYF.

This clonotype showed up many times. The J gene is TRBJ1-4, the V gene TRBV6-6; 9 bases line up with TRBD1. V trimming: 5 bases; J trimming: 2 bases; junction bases outside the gene matches: 6. The CDR3 loop spans 16 amino acids. Germline loops: CDR1 MNHNY, CDR2 SVGAGI (reference sequence). CDR3 loop: CASSTKTGGTNEKLFF. The CDR3 DNA is TGTGCCAGCAGTACCAAAACAGGGGGCACTAATGAAAAACTGTTTTTT.

This clonotype appeared many times. The chain is built from TRBV11-2 and TRBJ1-2; the D gene is possibly TRBD1 (5 bases). The CDR3 extends over 13 amino acids. Deletions cut 5 bases from V and 5 bases from J, with 12 bases between. CDR1 is SGHAT and CDR2 is FQNNGV in the germline V gene. The CDR3 protein is CASSPGRWYGYTF. In DNA, the CDR3 is TGTGCCAGCAGCCCAGGGAGGTGGTATGGCTACACCTTC.